These T cell receptor beta chains were read from a single sample in a study of lymphopenia after photon versus proton radiotherapy. Sequencing used immunoSEQ multiplex PCR; TCRdb keeps in-frame clones, though not all of them. The repertoire holds tens of thousands of clones, with roughly nine tenths as singletons. The sample was peripheral blood, taken from a patient treated with photon-based radiotherapy. The receptors derive from a middle-aged woman with cholangiocarcinoma. The CDR3 runs from the conserved cysteine through the conserved F or W.

V gene: TRBV19
J gene: TRBJ1-4
CDR3 protein: CASSMGRTANEKLFF

V gene: TRBV10-1
J gene: TRBJ1-1
CDR3 protein: CASSAGLRTEAFF

V gene: TRBV6-1
J gene: TRBJ1-6
CDR3 protein: CASSELGGDDSPLHF

V gene: TRBV15
J gene: TRBJ2-7
CDR3 protein: CATSGRGGLNYEQYF

V gene: TRBV10-2
J gene: TRBJ1-2
CDR3 protein: CASSENPDWLYYGYTF

V gene: TRBV5-6
J gene: TRBJ2-3
CDR3 protein: CASSLEGVGTDTQYF

V gene: TRBV27
J gene: TRBJ1-5
CDR3 protein: CASTPTGGHQPQHF

V gene: TRBV27
J gene: TRBJ1-2
CDR3 protein: CASSLGAGGFYGYTF

V gene: TRBV30
J gene: -
CDR3 protein: CAWSPSEDEQYF

V gene: TRBV7-9
J gene: TRBJ2-1
CDR3 protein: CASSLGGLGQEQFF

V gene: TRBV7-2
J gene: TRBJ1-1
CDR3 protein: CASSSVGLRDTEAFF

V gene: TRBV19
J gene: TRBJ1-5
CDR3 protein: CASSNSGAVQPQHF

V gene: TRBV5-1
J gene: TRBJ2-1
CDR3 protein: CASSLVPTSGVYNEQFF

V gene: TRBV30
J gene: TRBJ1-1
CDR3 protein: CASALNTEAFF

V gene: TRBV27
J gene: TRBJ2-7
CDR3 protein: CASSPGWGEQYF

V gene: TRBV5-1
J gene: TRBJ1-1
CDR3 protein: CASSFLMENTEAFF

V gene: TRBV7-2
J gene: TRBJ2-2
CDR3 protein: CASSLRPLNTGELFF

V gene: TRBV18
J gene: TRBJ2-2
CDR3 protein: CASSPPGRRNTGELFF

V gene: TRBV7-7
J gene: TRBJ1-5
CDR3 protein: CASSLSENQPQHF

V gene: TRBV27
J gene: TRBJ2-1
CDR3 protein: CASRGVVSYNEQFF

V gene: TRBV4-2
J gene: TRBJ1-2
CDR3 protein: CASSQGGQSSSYGYTF

V gene: TRBV6-6
J gene: TRBJ1-5
CDR3 protein: CASRGGDDQPQHF

V gene: TRBV2
J gene: TRBJ2-5
CDR3 protein: CASSRDRLGTQYF

V gene: TRBV30
J gene: TRBJ2-7
CDR3 protein: CAWSVGTSYEQYF

V gene: TRBV30
J gene: TRBJ1-4
CDR3 protein: CAWEKNEKLFF

V gene: TRBV2
J gene: TRBJ2-7
CDR3 protein: CAGSSDSTTSQSSYEQYF

V gene: TRBV5-8
J gene: TRBJ2-3
CDR3 protein: CASSLGDGSTDTQYF

V gene: TRBV7-9
J gene: TRBJ2-5
CDR3 protein: CASSGTGGETQYF

V gene: TRBV7-6
J gene: TRBJ2-3
CDR3 protein: CASSLTYRILAGGADTQYF

V gene: TRBV10-2
J gene: TRBJ2-3
CDR3 protein: CASIGLAGVGTDTQYF

V gene: TRBV28
J gene: TRBJ2-3
CDR3 protein: CASYTGLNTQYF

V gene: TRBV30
J gene: TRBJ2-1
CDR3 protein: CAWRTRGLALYNEQFF

V gene: TRBV7-7
J gene: TRBJ2-1
CDR3 protein: CASSAGTSLYNEQFF

V gene: TRBV5-1
J gene: TRBJ1-1
CDR3 protein: CASSLFRDNPEAFF

V gene: TRBV7-9
J gene: TRBJ2-7
CDR3 protein: CASSVVQGGQYF

V gene: TRBV29-1
J gene: TRBJ1-4
CDR3 protein: CSGGDRNNEKLFF

V gene: TRBV4-3
J gene: TRBJ2-2
CDR3 protein: CASSQVASGHGELFF